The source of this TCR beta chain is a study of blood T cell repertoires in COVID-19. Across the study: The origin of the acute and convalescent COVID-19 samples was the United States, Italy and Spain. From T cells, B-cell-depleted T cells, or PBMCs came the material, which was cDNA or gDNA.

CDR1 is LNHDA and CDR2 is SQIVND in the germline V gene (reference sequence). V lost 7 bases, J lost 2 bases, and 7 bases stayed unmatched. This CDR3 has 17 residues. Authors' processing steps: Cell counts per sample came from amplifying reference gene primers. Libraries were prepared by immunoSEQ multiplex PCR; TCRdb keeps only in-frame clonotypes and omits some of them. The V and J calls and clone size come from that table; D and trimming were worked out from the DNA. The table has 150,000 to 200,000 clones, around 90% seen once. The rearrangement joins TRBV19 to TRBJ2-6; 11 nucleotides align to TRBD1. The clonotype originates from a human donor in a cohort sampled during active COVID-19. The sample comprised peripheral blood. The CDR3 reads CASTRDRGFAGANVLTF. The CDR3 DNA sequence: TGTGCCAGTACCCGGGACAGGGGGTTCGCTGGGGCCAACGTCCTGACTTTC.